The 27 T cell receptor beta chains below all came from one sample that was sequenced in a study of cytomegalovirus exposure and HLA in healthy donors. The PCR contained 60 Vbeta and 13 Jbeta primers. Only in-frame clones appear in the TCRdb table, and some are missing; sequencing was by immunoSEQ multiplex PCR. Its clone listing holds 100,000 to 150,000 clones. Sequenced material: PBMCs. The receptors were sampled from a middle-aged man in good health and CMV-seronegative.

This chain joins TRBV5-4 and TRBJ1-2; no definite D call. V was shortened by 4 bases and J by 2 bases, with 12 bases between the two germline ends. In germline, CDR1 is SGHNT, CDR2 YYREEE (reference sequence). The CDR3 spans 14 residues. Here the CDR3 DNA reads TGTGCCAGCAGCACGAAACCGGGGAACTATGGCTACACCTTC. The encoded protein is CASSTKPGNYGYTF.

This sequence joins TRBV18 and TRBJ1-2; D not resolved. The CDR3 consists of 15 residues. Looked up from germline, CDR1 is KGHSH and CDR2 is LQKENI. With 3 bases removed from V and 4 bases from J, the gap between germline ends came to 15 bases. CDR3 DNA sequence: TGTGCCAGCTCACCCGAGGGCAGTACCAGCTATGGCTACACCTTC. It yields the protein CASSPEGSTSYGYTF. The full variable domain, its missing parts supplied by reference TRBV18 and TRBJ1-2, is NAGVMQNPRHLVRRRGQEARLRCSPMKGHSHVYWYRQLPEEGLKFMVYLQKENIIDESGMPKERFSAEFPKEGPSILRIQQVVRGDSAAYFCASSPEGSTSYGYTFGSGTRLTVV.

The CDR3 loop reads CASSTMGGYEQYF. The CDR3 DNA reads as TGCGCCAGCAGCACTATGGGGGGGTACGAGCAGTACTTC. The rearrangement joins TRBV5-1 to TRBJ2-7; 7 bases align to TRBD2. The CDR3 length is 13 residues. V was pared by 4 bases and J by 4 bases, with 5 bases of the junction left unmatched. Germline V gives CDR1 SGHRS, CDR2 YFSETQ.

The V gene is TRBV7-3, the J gene TRBJ2-3, with 10 bases fitting TRBD2. Germline values: CDR1 SGHTA, CDR2 FQGTGA. The CDR3 contains 17 residues. V lost 5 bases, J lost 1 base, and 9 bases stayed unmatched. The CDR3 loop reads CASSDRLAGEGTDTQYF. In nucleotides, the CDR3 is TGTGCCAGCAGCGACCGGCTAGCGGGAGAGGGCACAGATACGCAGTATTTT.

The V gene is TRBV5-1, the J gene TRBJ2-1; D not certain. This CDR3 region has 13 residues. Germline CDR1 and CDR2: SGHRS and YFSETQ. V was clipped by 0 bases and J by 4 bases, with 5 bases between them. CDR3 nucleotides: TGCGCCAGCAGCTTGGGACTTTACAATGAGCAGTTCTTC. This encodes CASSLGLYNEQFF.

This chain links TRBV2 with TRBJ1-1; 7 positions match TRBD1. CDR3 length equals 13 residues. The J segment lost 1 base and the V segment lost 7 bases, leaving 3 bases of the junction unmatched. Germline V CDR1 and CDR2: SNHLY, FYNNEI. In DNA form, the CDR3 reads TGTGCCAGCACCTGGGACAGGAACACTGAAGCTTTCTTT. Translating gives CASTWDRNTEAFF.

This chain joins TRBV29-1 and TRBJ2-1; D perhaps matches TRBD2 (5 bases). The CDR3 runs 12 residues. Trimming pared 8 bases from V and 7 bases from J, leaving 15 bases between. Looked up from germline, CDR1 is SQVTM and CDR2 is ANQGSEA. CDR3 amino acids: CSTGVGWNEQFF. CDR3 DNA: TGCAGCACCGGGGTAGGTTGGAATGAGCAGTTCTTC.

The chain recombines TRBV5-5 with TRBJ2-4, with 8 bases fitting TRBD1. After removal of 3 bases from V and 0 bases from J, the junction contained 2 bases not matched to a gene. The CDR3 is made up of 15 amino acids. Looked up from germline, CDR1 is SGHKS and CDR2 is YYEKEE (reference sequence). For the CDR3, the DNA is TGTGCCAGCAGCTCGGGACAGGTAGCCAAAAACATTCAGTACTTC. Protein product: CASSSGQVAKNIQYF.

The chain recombines TRBV21-1 with TRBJ2-3; no DNA check was done on the table's D call, TRBD2. TRBV21-1 is assigned pseudogene status. CDR3 length: 16 residues. DNA of the CDR3: TGTGCCAGCAGCAAAGGTGGAGCGGGAGCCGCAGATACGCAGTATTTT. This gives the protein CASSKGGAGAADTQYF.

A remark on this clone: An end of the junction does not agree with germline; a read error may underlie this. V and J are TRBV6-5 and TRBJ2-1; TRBD2 is a possible D gene (7 bases). The CDR3 is made up of 13 amino acids. Germline V gene data show CDR1 as MNHEY and CDR2 as SVGAGI. The CDR3: CASSRGPQGSGVF. CDR3 DNA sequence: TGTGCCAGCAGCAGAGGTCCTCAGGGGAGCGGGGTCTTC.

The chain recombines TRBV28 with TRBJ1-6, with D tentatively TRBD1 (6 bases). The germline V gene encodes CDR1 MDHEN and CDR2 SYDVKM. The CDR3 spans 15 residues. The ends were cut back, 6 bases at V and 7 bases at J, with 16 bases in the middle. The CDR3 DNA sequence: TGTGCCAGCAGGGGGGCGGTATCGGAAAATTCACCCCTCCACTTT. It is translated as CASRGAVSENSPLHF.

The chain joins TRBV18 to TRBJ2-1, with TRBD1 matching 7 bases. Losses at the gene ends were 3 bases for V and 4 bases for J; bases not matched to a gene: 12. The CDR3 has 17 amino acids. Germline V gene lookup returns CDR1 KGHSH and CDR2 LQKENI. The CDR3 nucleotides are TGTGCCAGCTCACCCCCTCTAAGGGACAGTGATTACAATGAGCAGTTCTTC. It yields the protein CASSPPLRDSDYNEQFF.

The chain joins TRBV27 to TRBJ2-5, with TRBD2 matching over 7 bases. V lost 0 bases and J lost 5; bases outside the gene matches: 9. The CDR3 totals 16 residues. Germline CDR1 MNHEY, CDR2 SMNVEV (reference sequence). CDR3 DNA sequence: TGTGCCAGCAGTTTATCGACTAGCTCGCGTTGGGAGACCCAGTACTTC. Protein sequence: CASSLSTSSRWETQYF.

The V call is TRBV2, the J call TRBJ2-5, with TRBD1 matching 7 bases. V lost 4 bases and J lost 2; bases outside the gene matches: 7. This CDR3 is 15 amino acids long. Germline V gene data show CDR1 as SNHLY and CDR2 as FYNNEI. The CDR3 spells CASSGQGTAQETQYF. The CDR3 nucleotides are TGTGCCAGCAGTGGGCAAGGGACAGCTCAAGAGACCCAGTACTTC.

The rearrangement joins TRBV5-1 to TRBJ2-1; 7 nucleotides agree with TRBD1. The CDR3 runs to 14 residues. The germline V gene encodes CDR1 SGHRS and CDR2 YFSETQ. J gave up 4 bases and V 2 bases, and 3 bases lay outside the gene matches. CDR3 nucleotides: TGCGCCAGCAGCTTAGGACAGGCATACAATGAGCAGTTCTTC. Translated, it gives CASSLGQAYNEQFF.

The rearrangement uses TRBV11-2 and TRBJ2-5; 10 bases map to TRBD2. V gave up 5 bases and J gave up 4 bases; unmatched junction bases: 7. The CDR3 totals 15 residues. Germline CDR1 is SGHAT and CDR2 is FQNNGV. The CDR3: CASSDGTSVRETQYF. The DNA for the CDR3 is TGTGCCAGCAGCGACGGGACTAGCGTTCGAGAGACCCAGTACTTC.

The genes are TRBV30 and TRBJ2-3, with a tentative D call TRBD1 (7 bases). Germline CDR1 reads GTSNPN; CDR2 reads SVGIG (reference sequence). The V and J ends lost 2 bases and 5 bases respectively, with 17 bases between them. The CDR3 loop spans 15 amino acids. CDR3 amino acids: CAWSRKGQGGDTQYF. CDR3 sequence (DNA): TGTGCCTGGAGTCGAAAGGGCCAGGGGGGAGATACGCAGTATTTT.

This sequence joins TRBV7-9 and TRBJ1-2; D uncertain. The CDR3 contains 15 residues. CDR1 SEHNR and CDR2 FQNEAQ come from the germline V gene (reference sequence). Between the trimmed V and J ends, which lost 5 bases and 2 bases, there was a span of 15 bases. CDR3 coding DNA: TGTGCCAGCAGCGCGCGGACGGGGTTGAACTATGGCTACACCTTC. Protein sequence: CASSARTGLNYGYTF.

The rearrangement joins TRBV28 to TRBJ2-5; the match to TRBD1 covers 11 bases. The CDR3 spans 16 residues. The trim removed 5 bases at V and 4 bases at J, leaving 9 bases unmatched. Germline lookup yields CDR1 MDHEN and CDR2 SYDVKM. CDR3 in amino acids: CASSGGGTGGSETQYF. For the CDR3, the DNA is TGTGCCAGCAGTGGTGGCGGGACAGGGGGTTCAGAGACCCAGTACTTC.

The chain employs TRBV4-3 and TRBJ2-7; 9 bases fit TRBD2. Trimming took 2 bases from V and 1 from J; bases not matched to a gene: 3. The CDR3 covers 15 residues. The germline CDR1 and CDR2 sequences are LGHNA and YSLEER. The CDR3 nucleotides read TGCGCCAGCAGCCAAACTAGCGGGCTTTCCTACGAGCAGTACTTC. Its protein product is CASSQTSGLSYEQYF.

The chain is built from TRBV5-6 and TRBJ2-1, with 9 bases that match TRBD1. The V gene's germline CDR1 is SGHDT and CDR2 YYEEEE. Trimming took 4 bases from V and 3 from J; bases not matched to a gene: 5. This CDR3 comprises 15 residues. The CDR3 loop reads CASSPGTGIYNEQFF. DNA of the CDR3: TGTGCCAGCAGCCCCGGGACAGGGATCTACAATGAGCAGTTCTTC.

The chain carries TRBV27 and TRBJ2-6, with 9 bases identical to TRBD1. The ends lost 5 bases at V and 3 bases at J; junction bases unmatched: 8. The CDR3 extends over 17 amino acids. Germline CDR1 MNHEY, CDR2 SMNVEV (reference sequence). Here the CDR3 DNA reads TGTGCCAGCAGTCCCTCCGGGACAGGGCTTGGGGCCAACGTCCTGACTTTC. It encodes CASSPSGTGLGANVLTF.

The genes are TRBV10-3 and TRBJ1-1; 7 bases fit TRBD1. CDR3 size: 13 residues. From germline, CDR1 is ENHRY and CDR2 SYGVKD. J gave up 6 bases and V 6 bases, and 7 bases lay outside the gene matches. The CDR3 DNA reads TGTGCCATCAGCCGGGACAGCAGGTCTGAAGCTTTCTTT. The encoded protein is CAISRDSRSEAFF.

CDR3 sequence (DNA): TGTGCCAGCGCCCTAGGGGGATTCTCTGGAAACACCATATATTTT. Its protein product is CASALGGFSGNTIYF. This chain links TRBV6-5 with TRBJ1-3; D possibly corresponds to TRBD1 (6 bases). Germline V gene data show CDR1 as MNHEY and CDR2 as SVGAGI. The CDR3 is made up of 15 amino acids. V was shortened by 8 bases and J by 0 bases, with 14 bases between the two germline ends.

The gene calls are TRBV30 and TRBJ2-3; 14 positions agree with TRBD2. Trimming at V came to 8 bases and at J to 4 bases, leaving 5 bases not matched to a gene. This CDR3 is built from 14 residues. Per germline, CDR1 GTSNPN and CDR2 SVGIG (reference sequence). This chain's CDR3 is CAGTSGSPADTQYF. As DNA, the CDR3 is TGTGCCGGGACTAGCGGGAGTCCTGCAGATACGCAGTATTTT.

The V gene is TRBV11-3, the J gene TRBJ2-1; D is perhaps TRBD2 (6 bases). Germline V gene lookup returns CDR1 SGHNT and CDR2 YENEEA. Trimming left V 0 bases short and J 8 bases short, with 14 bases between. The CDR3 loop spans 15 amino acids. The CDR3: CASSLDVGRDYEQFF. As DNA, the CDR3 is TGTGCCAGCAGCTTAGACGTGGGCCGGGACTATGAGCAGTTCTTC.

The chain carries TRBV4-1 and TRBJ2-5; TRBD2 aligns across 9 bases. This CDR3 contains 16 residues. Germline values: CDR1 MGHRA, CDR2 YSYEKL. Unmatched junction bases numbered 5, after V lost 0 bases and J lost 3 bases. The CDR3 spells CASSQEGLAGKETQYF. The CDR3, as DNA: TGCGCCAGCAGCCAAGAAGGTCTAGCGGGGAAAGAGACCCAGTACTTC.